This TCR beta chain is from a study of early T cells in non-severe SARS-CoV-2 infection. Study background: Sequencing used unsorted whole-blood bulk RNA, so chains lack pairing. Study-wide results and limits: Anti-spike CD8 responses were favored by VDJdb matching, which missed private and CD4 specificities.

There are 12 residues in the CDR3. The ends were cut back, 2 bases at V and 3 bases at J, with 2 bases in the middle. Per the germline V gene, CDR1 is MNHEY and CDR2 is SVGEGT. As for this clonotype: Its specificity is unknown.

Individually, cDNA molecules had unique molecular identifiers attached to them. MiXCR, applied by TCRdb to the 5' RACE reads, yields one record per CDR3 protein. The sample consists of tens of thousands of distinct CDR3 sequences, approximately 5.6% of them appearing once. The sequence came from an adult who was a healthcare worker with PCR-confirmed SARS-CoV-2 infection or an uninfected control (not recorded which). The sequencing sample was made of whole blood. The genes are TRBV6-2 or TRBV6-3 and TRBJ2-1; D not certain. The CDR3 protein is CASSYNYNEQFF. The CDR3 nucleotides are TGTGCCAGCAGTTACAACTACAATGAGCAGTTCTTC.